This TCR beta chain was documented in a study of T cell repertoires in cytomegalovirus infection. Study summary: Both a matching HLA type and CMV infection were indicated by public TCR beta signatures. General study findings and limits: HLA-C-restricted CMV-specific TCR beta clonotypes were dominant in the ex vivo response. The cumulative frequency of public TCR beta families distinguished individuals who carried CMV together with the relevant HLA.

This clonotype was recorded a few times. Its antigen remains unknown. The V end was cut by 3 bases, the J end by 7 bases, with 6 bases between. The CDR3 spans 11 residues. Looked up from germline, CDR1 is SGHAT and CDR2 is FQNNGV. One entry per CDR3 protein results from TCRdb running MiXCR on the reads. The sample has under 200,000 distinct CDR3 sequences, roughly 28% seen once. The receptor was isolated from a human donor in good health (CMV status not recorded). Some clones in this sample may be carry-over from other donors' samples. This chain joins TRBV11-2 and TRBJ1-1; D uncertain. The sequenced sample consisted of PBMCs. CDR3 DNA: TGTGCCAGCAGCTTCGGTGGTGAAGCTTTCTTT. Its protein product is CASSFGGEAFF.